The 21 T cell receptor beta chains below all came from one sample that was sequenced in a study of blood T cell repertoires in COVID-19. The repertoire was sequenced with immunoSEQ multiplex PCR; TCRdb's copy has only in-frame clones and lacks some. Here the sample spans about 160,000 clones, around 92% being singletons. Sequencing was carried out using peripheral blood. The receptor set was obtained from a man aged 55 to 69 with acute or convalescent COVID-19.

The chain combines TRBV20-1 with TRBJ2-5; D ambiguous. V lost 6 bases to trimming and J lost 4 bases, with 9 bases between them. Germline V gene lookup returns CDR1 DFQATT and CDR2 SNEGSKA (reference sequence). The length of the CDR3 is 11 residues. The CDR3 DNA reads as TGCAGTGCCTTCCTCTCAGAGACCCAGTACTTC. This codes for CSAFLSETQYF.

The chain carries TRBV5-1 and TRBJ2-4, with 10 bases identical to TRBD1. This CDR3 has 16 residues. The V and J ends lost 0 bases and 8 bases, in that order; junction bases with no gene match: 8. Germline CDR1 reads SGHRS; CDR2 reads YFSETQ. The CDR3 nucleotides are TGCGCCAGCAGCTTGGGACAGGGGGCGTTCAAGGACATTCAGTACTTC. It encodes CASSLGQGAFKDIQYF.

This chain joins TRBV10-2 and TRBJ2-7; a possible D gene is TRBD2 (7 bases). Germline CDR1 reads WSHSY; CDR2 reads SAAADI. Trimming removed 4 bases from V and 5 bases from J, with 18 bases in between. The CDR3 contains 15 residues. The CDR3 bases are TGCGCCAGCAGTGGGCGGGGGCGGGCAGGGCACGAGCAGTACTTC. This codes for CASSGRGRAGHEQYF.

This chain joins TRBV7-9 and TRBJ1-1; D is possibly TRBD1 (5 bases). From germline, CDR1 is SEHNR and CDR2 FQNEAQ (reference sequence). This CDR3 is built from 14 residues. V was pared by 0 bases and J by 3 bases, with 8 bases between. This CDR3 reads CASSLAIRDTEAFF. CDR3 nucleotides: TGTGCCAGCAGCTTAGCGATCAGGGACACTGAAGCTTTCTTT.

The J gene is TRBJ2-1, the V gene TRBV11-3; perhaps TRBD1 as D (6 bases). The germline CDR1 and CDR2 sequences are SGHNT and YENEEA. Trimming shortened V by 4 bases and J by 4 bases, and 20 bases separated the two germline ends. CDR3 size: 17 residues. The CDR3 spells CASSYDSLSGQYNEQFF. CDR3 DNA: TGTGCCAGCAGCTACGACAGCCTATCGGGACAATACAATGAGCAGTTCTTC.

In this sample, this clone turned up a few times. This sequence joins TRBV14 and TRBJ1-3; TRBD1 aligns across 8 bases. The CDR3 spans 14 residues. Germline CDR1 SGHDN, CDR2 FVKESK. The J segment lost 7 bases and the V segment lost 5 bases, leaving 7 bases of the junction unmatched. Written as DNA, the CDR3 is TGTGCCAGCAGCGTTCAGGGGGCAAGGAACACCATATATTTT. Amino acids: CASSVQGARNTIYF.

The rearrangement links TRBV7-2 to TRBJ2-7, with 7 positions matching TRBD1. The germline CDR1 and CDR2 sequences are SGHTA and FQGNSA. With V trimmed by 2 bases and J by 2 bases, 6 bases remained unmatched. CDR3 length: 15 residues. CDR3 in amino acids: CASSLTSQGTYEQYF. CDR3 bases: TGTGCCAGCAGCTTAACATCACAGGGGACCTACGAGCAGTACTTC.

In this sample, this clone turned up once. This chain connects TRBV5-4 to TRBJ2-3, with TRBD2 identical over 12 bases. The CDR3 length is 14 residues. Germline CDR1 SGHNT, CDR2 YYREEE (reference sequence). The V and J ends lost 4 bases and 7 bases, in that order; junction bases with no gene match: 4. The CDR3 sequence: CASSPGLAGNTQYF. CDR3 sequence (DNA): TGTGCCAGCAGCCCCGGACTAGCGGGGAATACGCAGTATTTT. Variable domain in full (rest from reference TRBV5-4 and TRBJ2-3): ETGVTQSPTHLIKTRGQQVTLRCSSQSGHNTVSWYQQALGQGPQFIFQYYREEENGRGNFPPRFSGLQFPNYSSELNVNALELDDSALYLCASSPGLAGNTQYFGPGTRLTVL.

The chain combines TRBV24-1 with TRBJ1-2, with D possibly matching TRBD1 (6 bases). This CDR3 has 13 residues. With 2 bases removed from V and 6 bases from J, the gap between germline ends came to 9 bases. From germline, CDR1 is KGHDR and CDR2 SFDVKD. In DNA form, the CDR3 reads TGTGCCACCAGTGATTATACAGGGAATGGCTACACCTTC. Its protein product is CATSDYTGNGYTF.

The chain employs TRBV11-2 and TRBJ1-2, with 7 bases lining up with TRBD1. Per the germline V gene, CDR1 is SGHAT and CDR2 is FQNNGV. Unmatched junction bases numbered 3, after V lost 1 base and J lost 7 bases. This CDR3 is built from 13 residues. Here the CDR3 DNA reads TGTGCCAGCAGCTTAGTAACAGGGGCTGGCTACACCTTC. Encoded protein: CASSLVTGAGYTF. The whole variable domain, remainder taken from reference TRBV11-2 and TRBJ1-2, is EAGVAQSPRYKIIEKRQSVAFWCNPISGHATLYWYQQILGQGPKLLIQFQNNGVVDDSQLPKDRFSAERLKGVDSTLKIQPAKLEDSAVYLCASSLVTGAGYTFGSGTRLTVV.

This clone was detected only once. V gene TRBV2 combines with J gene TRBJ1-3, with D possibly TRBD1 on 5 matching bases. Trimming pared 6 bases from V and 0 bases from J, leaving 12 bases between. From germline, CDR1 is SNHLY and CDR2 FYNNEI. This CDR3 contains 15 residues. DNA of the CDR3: TGTGCCAGCAGCCTCAGGGCCGGCTCTGGAAACACCATATATTTT. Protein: CASSLRAGSGNTIYF.

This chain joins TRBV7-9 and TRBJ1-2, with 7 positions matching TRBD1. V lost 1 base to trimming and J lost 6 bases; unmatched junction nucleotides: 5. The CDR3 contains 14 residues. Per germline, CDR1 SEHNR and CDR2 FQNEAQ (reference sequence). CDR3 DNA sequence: TGTGCCAGCAGCTTAGACAGGGGTACGCATGGCTACACCTTC. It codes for CASSLDRGTHGYTF. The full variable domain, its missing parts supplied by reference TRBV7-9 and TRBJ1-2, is DTGVSQNPRHKITKRGQNVTFRCDPISEHNRLYWYRQTLGQGPEFLTYFQNEAQLEKSRLLSDRFSAERPKGSFSTLEIQRTEQGDSAMYLCASSLDRGTHGYTFGSGTRLTVV.

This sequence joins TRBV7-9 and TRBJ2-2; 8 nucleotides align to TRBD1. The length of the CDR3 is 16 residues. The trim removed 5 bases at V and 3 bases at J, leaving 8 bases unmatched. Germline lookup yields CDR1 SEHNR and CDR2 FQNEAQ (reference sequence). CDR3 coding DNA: TGTGCCAGCAGCCCAGGACAGGGCTTCTACACCGGGGAGCTGTTTTTT. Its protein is CASSPGQGFYTGELFF.

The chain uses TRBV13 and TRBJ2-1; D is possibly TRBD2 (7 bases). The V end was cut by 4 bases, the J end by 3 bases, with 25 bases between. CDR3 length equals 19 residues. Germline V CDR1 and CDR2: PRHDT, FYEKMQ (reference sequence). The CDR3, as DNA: TGTGCCAGCAGCTCCATCGCAGTGGTTCGGGGGGCCGACTACAATGAGCAGTTCTTC. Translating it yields CASSSIAVVRGADYNEQFF.

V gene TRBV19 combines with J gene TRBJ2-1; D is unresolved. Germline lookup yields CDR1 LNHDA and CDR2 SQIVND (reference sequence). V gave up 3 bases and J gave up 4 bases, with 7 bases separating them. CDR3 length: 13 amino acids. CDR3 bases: TGTGCCAGTAGTATTCCCGGGTACAATGAGCAGTTCTTC. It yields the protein CASSIPGYNEQFF.

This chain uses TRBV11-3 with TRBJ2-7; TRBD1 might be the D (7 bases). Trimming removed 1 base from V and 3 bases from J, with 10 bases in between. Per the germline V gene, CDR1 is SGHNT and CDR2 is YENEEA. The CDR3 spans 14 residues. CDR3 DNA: TGTGCCAGCAGCTTAGGGGGGGACAGCTACGAGCAGTACTTC. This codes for CASSLGGDSYEQYF.

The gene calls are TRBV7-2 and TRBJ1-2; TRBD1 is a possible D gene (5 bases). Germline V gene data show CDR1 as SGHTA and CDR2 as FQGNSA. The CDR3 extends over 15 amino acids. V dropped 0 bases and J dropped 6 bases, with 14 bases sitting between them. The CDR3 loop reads CASSLAQAGSDGYTF. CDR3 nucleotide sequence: TGTGCCAGCAGCTTAGCGCAGGCAGGGTCCGATGGCTACACCTTC.

In nucleotides, the CDR3 is TGTGCCAGCAGCTTACAGGGTGGCACTGAAGCTTTCTTT. It codes for CASSLQGGTEAFF. This sequence joins TRBV5-8 and TRBJ1-1, with D possibly matching TRBD1 (6 bases). CDR1 is SGHTS and CDR2 is YDEGEE in the germline V gene. The CDR3 loop spans 13 amino acids. V was cut by 2 bases and J by 4 bases, with 9 bases left in between.

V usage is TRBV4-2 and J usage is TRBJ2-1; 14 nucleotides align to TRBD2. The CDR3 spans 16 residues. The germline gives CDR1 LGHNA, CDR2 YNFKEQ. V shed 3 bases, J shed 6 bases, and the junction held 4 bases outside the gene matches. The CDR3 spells CASSHLGLAGGNEQFF. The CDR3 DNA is TGTGCCAGCAGCCACCTCGGACTAGCGGGGGGCAATGAGCAGTTCTTC.

CDR3 nucleotide sequence: TGCGCCAGCAGCCCAGGCTTAAGGGACAGGAAAAATTCACCCCTCCACTTT. Amino acid sequence: CASSPGLRDRKNSPLHF. V is TRBV5-1 and J is TRBJ1-6, with 8 bases lining up with TRBD1. The CDR3 sequence is 17 residues long. Trimming removed 4 bases from V and 7 bases from J; junction bases left unmatched: 13. Germline V gene sequence: CDR1 SGHRS, CDR2 YFSETQ.

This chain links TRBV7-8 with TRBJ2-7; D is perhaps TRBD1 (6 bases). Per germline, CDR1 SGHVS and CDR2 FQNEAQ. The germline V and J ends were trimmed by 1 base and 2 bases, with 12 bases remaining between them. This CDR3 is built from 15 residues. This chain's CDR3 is CASSLGGTKTYEQYF. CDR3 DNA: TGTGCCAGCAGCTTAGGGGGGACAAAAACCTACGAGCAGTACTTC.